This TCR beta chain derives from a study of post-analysis software for immune sequencing data. Overall study: The disease courses covered relapsing-remitting, secondary progressive and progressive-relapsing multiple sclerosis.

TCR beta cDNA libraries had unique molecular identifiers. T cells, 1 to 10 million of them, yielded approximately 500,000 cDNA molecules. Via MiXCR, TCRdb re-called the PCR reads, giving one row per CDR3 protein. Here the sample spans hundreds of thousands of distinct CDR3 sequences, around 64% being singletons. Regarding the study as a whole: Elevated frequency relative to controls characterized four or five TRBV segments in patients, TRBV5-6, TRBV5-1 and TRBV20-1 among them. Controls' normalized Chao1 diversity significantly exceeded that of multiple sclerosis patients. Batch-matched samples strongly co-clustered by F measure.

V was clipped by 1 base and J by 0 bases, with 16 bases between them. The CDR3 sequence is 17 residues long. Germline CDR1 DFQATT, CDR2 SNEGSKA (reference sequence). A remark on this clonotype: The antigen remains undetermined.

The receptor was derived from a girl aged 2 to 10 with multiple sclerosis. The rearrangement joins TRBV20-1 to TRBJ2-1; D is possibly TRBD2 (7 bases). Sequencing was carried out using blood. This CDR3 reads CSARGSGGASSYNEQFF. The DNA of the CDR3 is TGCAGTGCTAGAGGGTCGGGGGGCGCGAGCTCCTACAATGAGCAGTTCTTC.